The rows below give T cell receptor beta chains drawn from one sample of a study of OX40 agonist ivuxolimab in advanced cancers. Sequenced by immunoSEQ multiplex PCR; TCRdb stores in-frame clones only, minus some. The data show fewer than 16,000 clones, over 65% seen once. The sequences come from CD4+ or CD8+ T cells sorted from blood, collected in a trial of the OX40 agonist ivuxolimab. The receptors derive from an adult with an advanced solid tumor such as melanoma, head and neck, liver or kidney cancer. Both conserved end residues are part of each CDR3. A D gene is named only where the DNA matches it firmly. Only some rows state a clone size, as once, few, many or a class for expanded clones.

clone size	D gene	V gene	J gene	CDR3 DNA	CDR3 protein
NA	TRBD2	TRBV9	TRBJ2-7	TGTGCCAGCAGCGCGGGACTAGATCTCAACGAGCAGTACTTC	CASSAGLDLNEQYF
NA	TRBD2	TRBV6-1	TRBJ2-2	TGTGCCAGCAGGAAAAGCGGGACTAACACCGGGGAGCTGTTTTTT	CASRKSGTNTGELFF
NA	TRBD1	TRBV4-1	TRBJ1-2	TGCGCCAGCAGCCAAGGACAGGGGATGGTGAGTGGCTACACCTTC	CASSQGQGMVSGYTF
NA	NA	TRBV5-6	TRBJ1-4	TGTGCCAGCAGCTTGGGGCAGTTTAATGAAAAACTGTTTTTT	CASSLGQFNEKLFF
NA	NA	TRBV5-4	TRBJ1-2	TGTGCCAGCAGCTTGGGGGGCACCAACTATGGCTACACCTTC	CASSLGGTNYGYTF
NA	NA	TRBV7-9	TRBJ2-5	TGTGCCAGCAGCTTAGCTGACGGGAGACAAGAGACCCAGTACTTC	CASSLADGRQETQYF
once	TRBD1	TRBV2	TRBJ1-4	TGTGCCAGCAGTGAGAGACAGGGGCTAAATGAAAAACTGTTTTTT	CASSERQGLNEKLFF
many	TRBD2	TRBV2	TRBJ2-7	TGTGCCAGCAGCCCGACTAGCGGGAGCCACGAGCAGTACTTC	CASSPTSGSHEQYF
NA	TRBD1	TRBV10-2	TRBJ1-5	TGCGCCACCGGGACAGGGACAAACGGGCGGGAGCCCCAGCATTTT	CATGTGTNGREPQHF
NA	NA	TRBV18	TRBJ2-3	TGTGCCAGCTCACCACGAGAACCTCAGCCGGGACACCCTAGCACAGATACGCAGTATTTT	CASSPREPQPGHPSTDTQYF
NA	NA	TRBV7-6	TRBJ2-7	TGTGCCAGCCTCAGGAATTCTCTTTACGAGCAGTACTTC	CASLRNSLYEQYF
NA	NA	TRBV28	TRBJ1-5	TGTGCCAGCAGTCTCCCAGGGCAGCCCCAGCATTTT	CASSLPGQPQHF
NA	TRBD2	TRBV28	TRBJ2-4	TGTGCCAGCAGTACTCGGACTAGCGGGACAAAAAACATTCAGTACTTC	CASSTRTSGTKNIQYF
NA	TRBD2	TRBV11-3	TRBJ2-7	TGTGCCAGCAGCTCACGACTAGCGGAGAACTACGAGCAGTACTTC	CASSSRLAENYEQYF
once	TRBD2	TRBV11-2	TRBJ2-7	TGTGCCAGCGGGGGACTAGGTACCTCCTACGAGCAGTACTTC	CASGGLGTSYEQYF
few	TRBD2	TRBV19	TRBJ2-1	TGTGCCAGTAGTATGGACGGACTAGCGGACTCCTACAATGAGCAGTTCTTC	CASSMDGLADSYNEQFF
few	NA	TRBV30	TRBJ1-1	TGTGCCTGGAGTGCCCAGGGAAGCACTGAAGCTTTCTTT	CAWSAQGSTEAFF
medium-sized	NA	TRBV2	TRBJ2-1	TGTGCCAGCACGGACAATGAGCAGTTCTTC	CASTDNEQFF
NA	NA	TRBV5-6	TRBJ2-3	TGTGCCAGCAGCTTGGTTGGTCATCAGGGGCACACAGATACGCAGTATTTT	CASSLVGHQGHTDTQYF
NA	TRBD1	TRBV4-2	TRBJ1-2	TGTGCCAGCAGCCCCCCCGGACAGGGGAATGGCTACACCTTC	CASSPPGQGNGYTF
NA	NA	TRBV7-9	TRBJ2-7	TGTGCCAGCAGCTTACCGGGTAGCAGCTACGAGCAGTACTTC	CASSLPGSSYEQYF
NA	TRBD2	TRBV29-1	TRBJ2-1	TGCAGCGTTGAAGAAGAGGGCGCCGTACTAGCGGGAGGGTACAATGAGCAGTTCTTC	CSVEEEGAVLAGGYNEQFF
NA	TRBD2	TRBV7-9	TRBJ2-2	TGTGCCAGCAGCTTGACTAGCCAAAGTACCGGGGAGCTGTTTTTT	CASSLTSQSTGELFF